What follows are 4 T cell receptor beta chains derived from one specimen sequenced in a study of blood T cell repertoires in COVID-19 (dated by TCRdb to the early 2020s). Libraries were constructed by the immunoSEQ multiplex PCR assay. TCRdb stores this immuneACCESS table with in-frame sequences only. Part of the clones is absent; in the studies checked, under half of the shortfall reflects unresolved V genes, and no reason is known for the rest. This sample comprises 100,000 to 130,000 clones, 75% to 95% of them detected only once. The ten largest clonotypes hold less than 1.5% of the sample. Sequencing was done on a sample of peripheral blood. All receptors derive from a woman in her twenties or thirties with acute or convalescent COVID-19.

The gene calls are TRBV7-9 and TRBJ1-1; D uncertain. This CDR3 contains 13 residues. CDR1 SEHNR and CDR2 FQNEAQ come from the germline V gene (reference sequence). V lost 5 bases and J lost 0, with 7 bases in between. The CDR3 reads CASSSTLNTEAFF. CDR3 DNA sequence: TGTGCCAGCAGCAGTACACTGAACACTGAAGCTTTCTTT.

J is TRBJ2-3 and V is TRBV2; D is undetermined. Trimming shortened V by 3 bases and J by 0 bases, and 19 bases separated the two germline ends. The CDR3 consists of 18 residues. Per germline, CDR1 SNHLY and CDR2 FYNNEI. The CDR3 here is CASSEKGPFDSSTDTQYF. DNA for the CDR3: TGTGCCAGCAGTGAGAAAGGCCCCTTCGACTCTAGCACAGATACGCAGTATTTT.

The rearrangement links TRBV24-1 to TRBJ2-2; 7 bases agree with TRBD2. The CDR3 extends over 12 amino acids. The germline V gene has CDR1 KGHDR and CDR2 SFDVKD. The trim removed 6 bases at V and 6 bases at J, leaving 0 bases unmatched. The chain's CDR3 is CATSREAGELFF. In DNA form, the CDR3 reads TGTGCCACCAGTCGGGAGGCCGGGGAGCTGTTTTTT.

The chain links TRBV15 to TRBJ1-3; D remains ambiguous. The CDR3 is 13 residues long. V gave up 1 base and J gave up 4 bases, with 5 bases separating them. CDR1 LNHNV and CDR2 YYDKDF come from the germline V gene (reference sequence). The CDR3 reads CATSRARGNTIYF. Here the CDR3 DNA reads TGTGCCACCAGCAGAGCCCGGGGAAACACCATATATTTT.